Described below is a single TCR beta chain sequence and its context. As yet, its antigen is unknown. This sample was included in a study of T cells in Graves' hyperthyroidism and ophthalmopathy. Overall study: Before any treatment, at initial diagnosis, peripheral blood was collected. General study results and limits: Most clonotypes expanded in thyroid above 0.001 were likewise present in blood.

Per germline, CDR1 LGHNT and CDR2 FRNRAP. This CDR3 contains 16 residues. The ends were cut back, 1 base at V and 6 bases at J, with 17 bases in the middle. In patients aged 18 to 65, hyperthyroidism was newly diagnosed, with duration under 2 months. Diagnosis relied on clinical symptoms, serum thyroxine and TRAb, thyroid ultrasound and orbital computed tomography. Amplification targeted TCR beta CDR3 regions from RNA transcripts. The TCR CDR3 first-round RT-PCR relied on the HTBI primer set. Via MiXCR, TCRdb re-called the multiplex PCR reads, giving one row per CDR3 protein. Of roughly 330,000 distinct CDR3 sequences listed, about 15% are singletons.

The source material was blood. The J gene is TRBJ2-3, the V gene TRBV12-5, with D possibly matching TRBD2 (6 bases). The TCR was taken from a young man with Graves' hyperthyroidism. The CDR3 coding sequence is TGTGCTAGTGGTTTGGCACCTAGCGTACAGGCCGATACGCAGTATTTT. Encoded protein: CASGLAPSVQADTQYF. The variable domain in full, with the rest retrieved from reference TRBV12-5 and TRBJ2-3, is DARVTQTPRHKVTEMGQEVTMRCQPILGHNTVFWYRQTMMQGLELLAYFRNRAPLDDSGMPKDRFSAEMPDATLATLKIQPSEPRDSAVYFCASGLAPSVQADTQYFGPGTRLTVL.